This T cell receptor (beta chain) was sequenced in a study of cytomegalovirus exposure and HLA in healthy donors. Study observations and caveats: In all likelihood, a cluster of highly shared sequence variants was a sequencing artifact. Rarity marked most TCR sequences, yet some public TCRs occurred in many donors.

Amplification used 60 Vbeta primers and 13 Jbeta primers. TCRdb keeps only in-frame clones here, not all; method: immunoSEQ multiplex PCR. This table holds roughly 55,000 clones, roughly four fifths found once. This CDR3 is 16 amino acids long. V lost 8 bases to trimming and J lost 0 bases; unmatched junction nucleotides: 10. From germline, CDR1 is SNHLY and CDR2 FYNNEI. This clone has a single count. The antigen remains undetermined. These donors counted as nominally healthy when sampled, but unrecorded immune exposures were likely. V is TRBV2 and J is TRBJ2-4, with 7 bases identical to TRBD2. The receptor was isolated from a boy between 10 and 17 years old in good health and CMV-seropositive. The sequencing input was PBMCs. CDR3: CASATWGGLAKNIQYF. CDR3 bases: TGTGCCAGCGCGACCTGGGGGGGGTTAGCCAAAAACATTCAGTACTTC.